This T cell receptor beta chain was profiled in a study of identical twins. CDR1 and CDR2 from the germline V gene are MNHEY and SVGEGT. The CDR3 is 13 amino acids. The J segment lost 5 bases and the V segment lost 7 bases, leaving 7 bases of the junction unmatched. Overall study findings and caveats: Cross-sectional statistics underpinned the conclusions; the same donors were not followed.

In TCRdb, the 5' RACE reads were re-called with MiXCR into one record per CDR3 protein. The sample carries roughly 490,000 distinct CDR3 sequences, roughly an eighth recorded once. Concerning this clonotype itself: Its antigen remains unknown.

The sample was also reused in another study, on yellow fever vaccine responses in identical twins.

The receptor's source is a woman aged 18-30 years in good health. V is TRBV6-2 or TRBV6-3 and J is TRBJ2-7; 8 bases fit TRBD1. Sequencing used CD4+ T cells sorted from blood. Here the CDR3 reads CASTGQVYDEQYF. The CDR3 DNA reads TGTGCCAGCACGGGACAGGTTTATGACGAGCAGTACTTC.